This T cell receptor (beta chain) emerged from a study of blood T cell repertoires in COVID-19. Study in general: PBMCs, B-cell-depleted T cells, or T cells were the source of the cDNA or gDNA that made up the material.

V lost 5 bases and J lost 4; bases outside the gene matches: 4. Germline loops: CDR1 SGHTA, CDR2 FQGNSA. The CDR3 loop spans 13 amino acids. Symptom resolution, clearance, or two negative PCRs marked the recovered donors of Cohort 3. TCRdb's table, derived via immunoSEQ multiplex PCR, lists solely in-frame clones and lacks some. The sample lists about 440,000 clones, roughly 91% occurring once. The V and J genes are TRBV7-2 and TRBJ1-1, with 7 bases lining up with TRBD1. The TCR originated in a man aged 18 to 35 who had recovered from COVID-19. The sample comprised PBMCs or T cells enriched from blood (not recorded which). In nucleotides, the CDR3 is TGTGCCAGCAGCGGGACAGAACGCACTGAAGCTTTCTTT. It specifies CASSGTERTEAFF.